A selection of T cell receptor beta chains follows, all from one sample in a study of blood T cell repertoires in COVID-19. Produced via immunoSEQ multiplex PCR; TCRdb's table is partial and in-frame only. The table records roughly 400,000 clones, around 91% of them present only once. Sequencing was performed on PBMCs or T cells enriched from blood (not recorded which). The receptors come from a man aged 18 to 29 who had recovered from COVID-19. Each CDR3 is given without its conserved first and last residue. D genes are given only for firm matches.

TRBV11-2,TRBJ1-3,.,ASRPLLRNTIY
TRBV5-1,TRBJ1-6,TRBD1,ASSLAGGTELH
TRBV3-1/TRBV3-2,TRBJ2-5,.,ASSKGYQETQY
TRBV11-2,TRBJ1-3,.,ASTLQLFGNTIY
TRBV29-1,TRBJ2-7,TRBD2,SASGTSAYEQY
TRBV10-3,TRBJ1-3,.,AISGTAGNTIY
TRBV30,TRBJ1-4,.,AWSLRGWEKLF
TRBV28,TRBJ2-5,TRBD2,ASSSLSGRWETQY
TRBV28,TRBJ1-2,.,ASRSAGGLIYGYT
TRBV7-9,TRBJ1-2,TRBD1,ASSNTGQDYGYT
TRBV30,TRBJ1-1,.,AWSVYRAAPEAF
TRBV28,TRBJ2-7,TRBD1,ASSELDRAYEQY
TRBV6-5,TRBJ1-2,TRBD1,ASSSRQGIGYGYT
TRBV3-1/TRBV3-2,TRBJ2-1,TRBD2,ASSRGTSGGWRGEQF
TRBV7-6,TRBJ1-6,TRBD1,ASSSFAPGTGGGAPLH
TRBV28,TRBJ1-5,TRBD1,ASSLGTGLAQPQH
TRBV7-6,TRBJ1-6,.,ASSPGSSYNSPLH